There are a few counts of the clone carrying this TCR beta chain. The method was immunoSEQ multiplex PCR; TCRdb's version includes in-frame clones alone and lacks a portion of them. The data show fewer than 90,000 clones, over 90% seen once. These data originate in a study of OX40 agonist ivuxolimab in advanced cancers. The sample consisted of CD4+ or CD8+ T cells sorted from blood, taken in a trial of the OX40 agonist ivuxolimab. This TCR derives from an adult with an advanced solid tumor such as melanoma, head and neck, liver or kidney cancer.

For the CDR3, the DNA is TGTGCTAGTGGTTTGGGGGGGCACAATGAGCAGTTCTTC. It yields the protein CASGLGGHNEQFF. This sequence joins TRBV12-5 and TRBJ2-1; D might be TRBD1 (6 bases). Trimming took 1 base from V and 5 from J, leaving 6 bases between them. The length of the CDR3 is 13 residues. Per germline, CDR1 LGHNT and CDR2 FRNRAP. The full variable domain, its missing parts supplied by reference TRBV12-5 and TRBJ2-1, is DARVTQTPRHKVTEMGQEVTMRCQPILGHNTVFWYRQTMMQGLELLAYFRNRAPLDDSGMPKDRFSAEMPDATLATLKIQPSEPRDSAVYFCASGLGGHNEQFFGPGTRLTVL.